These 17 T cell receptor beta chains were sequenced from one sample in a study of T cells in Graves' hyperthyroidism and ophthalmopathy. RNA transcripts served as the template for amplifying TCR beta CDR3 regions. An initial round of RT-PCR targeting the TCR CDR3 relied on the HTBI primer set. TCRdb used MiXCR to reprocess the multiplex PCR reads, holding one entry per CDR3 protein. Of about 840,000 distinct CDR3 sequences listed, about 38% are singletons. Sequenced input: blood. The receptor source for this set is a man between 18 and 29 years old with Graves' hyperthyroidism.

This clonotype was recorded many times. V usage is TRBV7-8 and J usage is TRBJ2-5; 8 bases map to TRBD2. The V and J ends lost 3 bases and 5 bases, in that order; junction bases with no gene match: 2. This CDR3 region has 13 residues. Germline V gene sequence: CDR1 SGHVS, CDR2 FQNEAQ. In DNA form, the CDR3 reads TGTGCCAGCAGCTTCACGGGGGGGGAGACCCAGTACTTC. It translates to CASSFTGGETQYF.

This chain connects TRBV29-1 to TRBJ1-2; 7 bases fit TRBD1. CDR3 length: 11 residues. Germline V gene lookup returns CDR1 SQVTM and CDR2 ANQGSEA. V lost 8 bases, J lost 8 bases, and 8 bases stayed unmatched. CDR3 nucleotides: TGCAGCTTCAGGACAGGTGGAGGCTACACCTTC. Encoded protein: CSFRTGGGYTF.

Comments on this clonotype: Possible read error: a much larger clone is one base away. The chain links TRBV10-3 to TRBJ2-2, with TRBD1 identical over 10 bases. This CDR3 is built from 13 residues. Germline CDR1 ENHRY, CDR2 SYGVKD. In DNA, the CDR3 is TGTGCCACCGGGACAGGGGTCACCGGGGAGCCGTTTTTT. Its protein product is CATGTGVTGEPFF.

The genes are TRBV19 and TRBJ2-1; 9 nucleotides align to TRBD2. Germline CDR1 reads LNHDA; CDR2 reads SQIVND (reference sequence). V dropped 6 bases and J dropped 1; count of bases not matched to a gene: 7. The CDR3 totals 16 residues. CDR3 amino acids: CASRTLAGLSYNEQFF. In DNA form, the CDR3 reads TGTGCCAGTAGGACCCTAGCGGGGTTGTCCTACAATGAGCAGTTCTTC.

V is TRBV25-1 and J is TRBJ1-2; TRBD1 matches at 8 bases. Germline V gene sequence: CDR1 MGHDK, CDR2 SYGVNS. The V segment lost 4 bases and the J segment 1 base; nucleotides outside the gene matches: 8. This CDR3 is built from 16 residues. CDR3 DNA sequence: TGTGCCAGCAGTGTTCCGGGACAGGCGATTAACTATGGCTACACCTTC. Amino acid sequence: CASSVPGQAINYGYTF.

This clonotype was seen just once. CDR3 nucleotides: TGTGCCAGCAGCCATCGACAGGGTAACACTGAAGCTTTCTTT. Amino acid sequence: CASSHRQGNTEAFF. V is TRBV7-9 and J is TRBJ1-1, with 7 bases that match TRBD1. Looked up from germline, CDR1 is SEHNR and CDR2 is FQNEAQ (reference sequence). The CDR3 length is 14 residues. The V gene end was trimmed by 5 bases and the J gene end by 2 bases; junction bases not matched to a gene: 5.

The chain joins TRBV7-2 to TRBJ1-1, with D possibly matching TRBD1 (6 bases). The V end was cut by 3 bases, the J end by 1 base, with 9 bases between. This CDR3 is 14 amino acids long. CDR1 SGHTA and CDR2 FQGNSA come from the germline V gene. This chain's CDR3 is CASSLKQGNTEAFF. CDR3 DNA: TGTGCCAGCAGCTTGAAACAGGGGAACACTGAAGCTTTCTTT.

The CDR3 sequence: CASNHHRGFNQPQHF. DNA for the CDR3: TGTGCCAGTAACCATCACAGGGGTTTCAATCAGCCCCAGCATTTT. The chain recombines TRBV19 with TRBJ1-5; 7 nucleotides match TRBD1. Germline trimming cut 7 bases from V and 3 bases from J; bases unmatched to any gene: 9. Germline CDR1 is LNHDA and CDR2 is SQIVND (reference sequence). The CDR3 length is 15 residues.

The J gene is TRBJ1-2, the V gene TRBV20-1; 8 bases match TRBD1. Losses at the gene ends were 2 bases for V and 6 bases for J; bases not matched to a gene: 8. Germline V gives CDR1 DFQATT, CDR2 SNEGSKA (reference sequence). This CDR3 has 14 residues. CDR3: CSARHRDRQDGYTF. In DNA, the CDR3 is TGCAGTGCTAGACACAGGGACAGGCAGGATGGCTACACCTTC.

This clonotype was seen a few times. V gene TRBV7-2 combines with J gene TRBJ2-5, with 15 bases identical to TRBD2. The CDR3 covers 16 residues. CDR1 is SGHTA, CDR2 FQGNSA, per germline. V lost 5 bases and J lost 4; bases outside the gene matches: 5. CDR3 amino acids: CASSTGLAGGRETQYF. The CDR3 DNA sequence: TGTGCCAGCAGCACCGGACTAGCGGGGGGGCGAGAGACCCAGTACTTC.

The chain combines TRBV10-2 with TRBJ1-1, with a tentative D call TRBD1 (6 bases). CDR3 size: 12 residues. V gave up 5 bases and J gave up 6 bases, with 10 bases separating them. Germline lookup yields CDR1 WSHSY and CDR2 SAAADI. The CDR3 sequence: CASSSTGSEAFF. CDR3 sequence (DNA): TGCGCCAGCAGTAGCACAGGGTCTGAAGCTTTCTTT.

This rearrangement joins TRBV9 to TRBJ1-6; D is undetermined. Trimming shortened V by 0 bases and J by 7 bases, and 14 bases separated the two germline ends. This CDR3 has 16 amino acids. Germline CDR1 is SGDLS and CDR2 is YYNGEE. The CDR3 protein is CASSVDLFGLNSPLHF. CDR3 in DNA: TGTGCCAGCAGCGTAGACCTCTTCGGGTTGAATTCACCCCTCCACTTT.

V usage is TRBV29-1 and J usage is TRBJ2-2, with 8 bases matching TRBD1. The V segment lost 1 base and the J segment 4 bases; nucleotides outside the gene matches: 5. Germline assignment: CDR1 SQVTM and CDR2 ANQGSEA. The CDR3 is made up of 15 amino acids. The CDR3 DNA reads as TGCAGCGTTGAAGGTCAGGGGGCCGGCACCGGGGAGCTGTTTTTT. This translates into CSVEGQGAGTGELFF.

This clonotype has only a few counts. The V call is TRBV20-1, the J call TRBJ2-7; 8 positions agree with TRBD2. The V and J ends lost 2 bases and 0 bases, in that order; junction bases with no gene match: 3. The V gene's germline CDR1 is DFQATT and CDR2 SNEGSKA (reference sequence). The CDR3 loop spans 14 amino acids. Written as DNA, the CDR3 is TGCAGTGCTAGAACTAGCGGCAACTCCTACGAGCAGTACTTC. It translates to CSARTSGNSYEQYF.

CDR3 nucleotide sequence: TGTGCCAGCATGGGGGACAGGGCGAACACTGAAGCTTTCTTT. This sequence encodes CASMGDRANTEAFF. The J gene is TRBJ1-1, the V gene TRBV9, with 9 bases matching TRBD1. Germline lookup yields CDR1 SGDLS and CDR2 YYNGEE. The CDR3 length is 14 residues. Trimming at V came to 6 bases and at J to 1 base, leaving 4 bases not matched to a gene.

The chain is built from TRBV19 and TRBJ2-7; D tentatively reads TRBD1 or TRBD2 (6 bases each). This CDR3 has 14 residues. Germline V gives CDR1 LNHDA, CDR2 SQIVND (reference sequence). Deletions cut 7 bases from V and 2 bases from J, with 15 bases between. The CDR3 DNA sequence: TGTGCCAGTAAGGAGGGGGAAGGTACCTACGAGCAGTACTTC. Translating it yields CASKEGEGTYEQYF.

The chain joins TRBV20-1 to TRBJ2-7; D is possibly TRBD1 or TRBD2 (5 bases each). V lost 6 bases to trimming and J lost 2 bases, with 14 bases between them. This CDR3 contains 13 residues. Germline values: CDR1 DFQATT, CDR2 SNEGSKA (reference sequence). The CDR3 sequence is CSAPIMGAYEQYF. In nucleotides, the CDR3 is TGCAGTGCCCCTATTATGGGGGCCTACGAGCAGTACTTC.